This passage covers 8 T cell receptor beta chains from one sample sequenced in a study of T cells in Graves' hyperthyroidism and ophthalmopathy. RNA transcripts yielded amplified TCR beta CDR3 regions. Using the HTBI primer set, a first-round RT-PCR was run on the TCR CDR3. TCRdb redid the calling of the multiplex PCR reads with MiXCR, one entry per CDR3 protein. The top ten clones hold about 20% of a sample with 550,000 to 700,000 distinct CDR3 sequences, 35% to 55% of them seen once. Sequencing input: peripheral blood or thyroid tissue (not recorded which). These receptors came from an adult woman with Graves' disease, either hyperthyroidism or ophthalmopathy (not recorded which).

Ten or more counts support this clonotype. The rearrangement joins TRBV3-1 to TRBJ2-5; maybe TRBD1 (5 bases). Trimming cost V 0 bases and J 6 bases, with 17 bases left between them. Germline V CDR1 and CDR2: LGHDT, YNNKEL (reference sequence). This CDR3 contains 16 residues. CDR3 DNA: TGTGCCAGCAGCCAAGAGGGAACAGGACCTCGGAAGACCCAGTACTTC. Protein: CASSQEGTGPRKTQYF.

The J gene is TRBJ2-1, the V gene TRBV7-9; TRBD2 is a possible D gene (5 bases). Trimming left V 5 bases short and J 5 bases short, with 16 bases between. The CDR3 sequence is 15 residues long. CDR1 SEHNR and CDR2 FQNEAQ come from the germline V gene (reference sequence). CDR3 DNA sequence: TGTGCCAGCAGCCCAGGAGGAGTAGCAGACAATGAGCAGTTCTTC. This gives the protein CASSPGGVADNEQFF.

The chain couples TRBV19 to TRBJ2-7, with 12 positions matching TRBD1. The CDR3 runs to 15 residues. Looked up from germline, CDR1 is LNHDA and CDR2 is SQIVND (reference sequence). V was clipped by 10 bases and J by 3 bases; unmatched bases: 10. The CDR3, as DNA: TGTGCCACGAGGGGACAGGGGGCCCAAGACTACGAGCAGTACTTC. Translation: CATRGQGAQDYEQYF.

The chain joins TRBV7-8 to TRBJ2-2; D remains ambiguous. From germline, CDR1 is SGHVS and CDR2 FQNEAQ. This CDR3 spans 14 amino acids. Trimming took 5 bases from V and 3 from J, leaving 10 bases between them. This CDR3 reads CASSPMAHTGELFF. CDR3 in DNA: TGTGCCAGCAGCCCCATGGCGCACACCGGGGAGCTGTTTTTT.

The sample holds many counts of this clonotype. This sequence joins TRBV7-9 and TRBJ2-7, with D perhaps matching TRBD2 (5 bases). The V gene lost 1 base and the J gene lost 7 bases, with 8 bases spanning the gap. The CDR3 is made up of 12 amino acids. Germline V gene data show CDR1 as SEHNR and CDR2 as FQNEAQ (reference sequence). The CDR3 here is CASSLDRGEQYF. CDR3 nucleotides: TGTGCCAGCAGCTTAGACCGGGGAGAGCAGTACTTC.

This rearrangement joins TRBV10-3 to TRBJ2-5; D perhaps matches TRBD2 (6 bases). This CDR3 has 13 residues. Per germline, CDR1 ENHRY and CDR2 SYGVKD. Here the CDR3 DNA reads TGTGCTATAGGAGGACGGGAGCAAGAGACCCAGTACTTC. It is translated as CAIGGREQETQYF.

The chain employs TRBV6-1 and TRBJ2-3; TRBD2 agrees at 9 bases. CDR1 MNHNS and CDR2 SASEGT come from the germline V gene. With V trimmed by 0 bases and J by 2 bases, 3 bases remained unmatched. CDR3 size: 16 residues. CDR3 nucleotide sequence: TGTGCCAGCAGTGAAGCGCTAGCGGGATACACAGATACGCAGTATTTT. Translated, it gives CASSEALAGYTDTQYF.

The V call is TRBV5-4, the J call TRBJ1-1, with D unresolved. The V end was cut by 3 bases, the J end by 0 bases, with 15 bases between. Looked up from germline, CDR1 is SGHNT and CDR2 is YYREEE (reference sequence). CDR3 length: 16 amino acids. CDR3 bases: TGTGCCAGCAGCTCGAAAGCTTTGACATTGAACACTGAAGCTTTCTTT. Protein: CASSSKALTLNTEAFF.